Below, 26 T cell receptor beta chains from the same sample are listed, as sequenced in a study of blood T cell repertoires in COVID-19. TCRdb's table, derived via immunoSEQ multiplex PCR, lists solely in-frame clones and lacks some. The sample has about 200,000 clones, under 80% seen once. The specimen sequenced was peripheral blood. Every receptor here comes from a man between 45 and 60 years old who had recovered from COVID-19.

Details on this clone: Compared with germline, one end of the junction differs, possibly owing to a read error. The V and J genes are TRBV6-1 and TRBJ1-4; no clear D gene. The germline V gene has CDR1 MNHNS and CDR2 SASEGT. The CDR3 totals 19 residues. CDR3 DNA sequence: TGTGCCAGCAGTGAAGCATTTGGGCCTCGGGGAGGTCTAGATGAGAAACTGTTTTTT. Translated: CASSEAFGPRGGLDEKLFF.

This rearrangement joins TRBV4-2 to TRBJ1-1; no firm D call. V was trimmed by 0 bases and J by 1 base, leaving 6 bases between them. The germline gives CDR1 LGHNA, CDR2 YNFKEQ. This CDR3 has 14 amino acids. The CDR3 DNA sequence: TGTGCCAGCAGCCAAGACCGAGGGAACACTGAAGCTTTCTTT. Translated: CASSQDRGNTEAFF.

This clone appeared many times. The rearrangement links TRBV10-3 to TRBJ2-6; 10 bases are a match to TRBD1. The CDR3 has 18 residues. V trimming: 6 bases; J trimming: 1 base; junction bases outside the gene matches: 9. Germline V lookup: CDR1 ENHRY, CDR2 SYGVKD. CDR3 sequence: CAISSRQGALSGANVLTF. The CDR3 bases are TGTGCCATCAGCTCTAGACAGGGGGCCTTATCTGGGGCCAACGTCCTGACTTTC.

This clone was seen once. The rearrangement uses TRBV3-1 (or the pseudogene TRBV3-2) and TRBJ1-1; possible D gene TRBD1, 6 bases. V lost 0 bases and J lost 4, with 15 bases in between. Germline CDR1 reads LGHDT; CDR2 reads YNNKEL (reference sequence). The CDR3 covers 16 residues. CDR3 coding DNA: TGTGCCAGCAGCCAAGAAGGGAACAGGGAATCCACTGAAGCTTTCTTT. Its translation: CASSQEGNRESTEAFF.

The chain's CDR3 is CASSFEETQYF. CDR3 bases: TGTGCCAGCAGTTTCGAGGAGACCCAGTACTTC. V and J are TRBV27 and TRBJ2-5; D ambiguous. The V gene's germline CDR1 is MNHEY and CDR2 SMNVEV (reference sequence). This CDR3 contains 11 residues. V lost 3 bases and J 5 bases, leaving 4 bases between the germline ends.

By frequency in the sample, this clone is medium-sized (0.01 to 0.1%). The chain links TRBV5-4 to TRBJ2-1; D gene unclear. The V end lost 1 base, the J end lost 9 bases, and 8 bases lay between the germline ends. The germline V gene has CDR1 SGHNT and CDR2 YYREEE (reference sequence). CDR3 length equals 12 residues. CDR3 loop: CASSLSAVEQFF. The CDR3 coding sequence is TGTGCCAGCAGCTTGTCTGCGGTTGAGCAGTTCTTC.

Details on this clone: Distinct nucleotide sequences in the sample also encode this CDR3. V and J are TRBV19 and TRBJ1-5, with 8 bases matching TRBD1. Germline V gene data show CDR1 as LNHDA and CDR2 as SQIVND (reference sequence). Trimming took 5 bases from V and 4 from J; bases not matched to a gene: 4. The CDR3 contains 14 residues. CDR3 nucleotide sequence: TGTGCCAGTAGTGGGACAGGCGGAAATCAGCCCCAGCATTTT. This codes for CASSGTGGNQPQHF.

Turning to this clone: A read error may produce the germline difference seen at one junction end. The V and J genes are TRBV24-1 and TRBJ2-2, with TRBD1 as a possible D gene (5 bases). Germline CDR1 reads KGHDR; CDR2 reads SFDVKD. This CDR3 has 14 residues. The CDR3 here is CAASAQGSSGELFF. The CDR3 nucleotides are TGTGCCGCCAGCGCGCAGGGAAGTTCGGGGGAGCTGTTTTTT.

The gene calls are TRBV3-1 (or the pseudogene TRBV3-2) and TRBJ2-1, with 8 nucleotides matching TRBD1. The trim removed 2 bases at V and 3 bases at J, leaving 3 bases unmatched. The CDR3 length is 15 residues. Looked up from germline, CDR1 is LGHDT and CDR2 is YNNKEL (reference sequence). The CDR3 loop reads CASSQSDRGYNEQFF. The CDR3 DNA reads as TGTGCCAGCAGCCAATCCGACAGGGGCTACAATGAGCAGTTCTTC.

The CDR3 coding sequence is TGTGCCAGCAGTCCCTACCGTCTTAGGGCGGGAGCGTCCTACAATGAGCAGTTCTTC. Amino acids: CASSPYRLRAGASYNEQFF. The chain employs TRBV27 and TRBJ2-1, with 7 bases aligning to TRBD2. The CDR3 is 19 residues long. Germline V lookup: CDR1 MNHEY, CDR2 SMNVEV (reference sequence). V shed 5 bases, J shed 1 base, and the junction held 17 bases outside the gene matches.

CDR3 in DNA: TGCGCCAGCAGTAGACTAGCGGTCTCCTACGAGCAGTACTTC. Its translation is CASSRLAVSYEQYF. The rearrangement links TRBV4-3 to TRBJ2-7; 9 bases fit TRBD2. The V gene's germline CDR1 is LGHNA and CDR2 YSLEER. This CDR3 region has 14 residues. V lost 6 bases to trimming and J lost 0 bases; unmatched junction nucleotides: 3.

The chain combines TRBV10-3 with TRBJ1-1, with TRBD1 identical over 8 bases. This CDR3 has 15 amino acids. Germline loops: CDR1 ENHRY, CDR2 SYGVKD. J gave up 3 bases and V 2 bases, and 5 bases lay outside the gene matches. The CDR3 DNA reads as TGTGCCATCAGTGAGCCCGGCAGGGGGCACACTGAAGCTTTCTTT. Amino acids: CAISEPGRGHTEAFF.

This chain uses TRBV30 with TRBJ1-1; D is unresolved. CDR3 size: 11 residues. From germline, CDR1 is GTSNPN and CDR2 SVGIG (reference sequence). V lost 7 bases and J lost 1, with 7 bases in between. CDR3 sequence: CASRQNTEAFF. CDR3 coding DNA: TGTGCCTCGAGACAGAACACTGAAGCTTTCTTT.

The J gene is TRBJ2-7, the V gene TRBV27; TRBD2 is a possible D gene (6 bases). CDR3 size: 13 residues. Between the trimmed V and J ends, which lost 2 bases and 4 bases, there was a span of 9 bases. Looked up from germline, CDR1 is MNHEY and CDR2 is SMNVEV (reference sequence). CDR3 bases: TGTGCCAGCAGTTTAGGGACTCGGTACGAGCAGTACTTC. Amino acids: CASSLGTRYEQYF.

The CDR3: CASSLLAGSSTDTQYF. The CDR3 nucleotides read TGTGCCAGCAGCCTACTAGCGGGATCTAGCACAGATACGCAGTATTTT. The chain joins TRBV4-2 to TRBJ2-3; 10 bases map to TRBD2. Germline loops: CDR1 LGHNA, CDR2 YNFKEQ. The V gene end was trimmed by 4 bases and the J gene end by 0 bases; junction bases not matched to a gene: 4. CDR3 length: 16 residues.

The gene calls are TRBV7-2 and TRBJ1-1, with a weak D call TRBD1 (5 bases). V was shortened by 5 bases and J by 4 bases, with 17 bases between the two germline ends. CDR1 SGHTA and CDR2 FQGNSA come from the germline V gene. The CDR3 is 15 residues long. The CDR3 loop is CASSVQGTRGTEAFF. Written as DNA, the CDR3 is TGTGCCAGCAGCGTCCAGGGTACTCGAGGCACTGAAGCTTTCTTT.

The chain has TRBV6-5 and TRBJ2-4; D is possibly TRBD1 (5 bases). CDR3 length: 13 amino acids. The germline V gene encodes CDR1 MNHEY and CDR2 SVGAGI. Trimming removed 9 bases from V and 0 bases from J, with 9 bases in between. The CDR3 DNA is TGTGCCAGTAGACAGATAGCCAAAAACATTCAGTACTTC. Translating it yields CASRQIAKNIQYF.

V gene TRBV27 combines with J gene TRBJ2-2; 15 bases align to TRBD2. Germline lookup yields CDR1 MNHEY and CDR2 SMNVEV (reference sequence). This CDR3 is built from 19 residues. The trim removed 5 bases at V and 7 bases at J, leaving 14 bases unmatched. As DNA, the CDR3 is TGTGCCAGCAGTGGACTAGCGGGAGGGTCTGTGTTATCCGGCGGGGAGCTGTTTTTT. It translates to CASSGLAGGSVLSGGELFF.

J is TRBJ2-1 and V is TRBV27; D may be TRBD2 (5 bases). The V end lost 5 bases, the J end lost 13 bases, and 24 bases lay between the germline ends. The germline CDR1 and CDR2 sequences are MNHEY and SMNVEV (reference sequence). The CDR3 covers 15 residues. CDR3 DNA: TGTGCCAGCAGTCCGGACTTGGAGTTCACCTCCACCCAGTTCTTC. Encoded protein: CASSPDLEFTSTQFF.

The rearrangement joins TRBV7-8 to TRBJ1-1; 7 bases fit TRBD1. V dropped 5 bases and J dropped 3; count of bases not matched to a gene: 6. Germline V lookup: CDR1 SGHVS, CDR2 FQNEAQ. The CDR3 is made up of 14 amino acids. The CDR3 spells CASSLDRAYTEAFF. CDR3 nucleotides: TGTGCCAGCAGCCTCGACAGGGCTTACACTGAAGCTTTCTTT.

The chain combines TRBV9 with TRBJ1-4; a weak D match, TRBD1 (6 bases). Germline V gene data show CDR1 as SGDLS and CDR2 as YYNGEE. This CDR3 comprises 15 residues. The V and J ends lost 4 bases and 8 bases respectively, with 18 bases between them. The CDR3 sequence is CASSLGWGLQEKLFF. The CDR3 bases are TGTGCCAGCAGCCTCGGCTGGGGGCTACAGGAAAAACTGTTTTTT.

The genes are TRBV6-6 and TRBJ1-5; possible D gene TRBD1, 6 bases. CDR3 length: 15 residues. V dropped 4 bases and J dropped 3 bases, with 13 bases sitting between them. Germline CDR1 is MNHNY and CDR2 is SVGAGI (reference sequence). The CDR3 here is CASSSQGQHNQPQHF. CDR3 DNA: TGTGCCAGCAGTTCACAGGGTCAACACAATCAGCCCCAGCATTTT.

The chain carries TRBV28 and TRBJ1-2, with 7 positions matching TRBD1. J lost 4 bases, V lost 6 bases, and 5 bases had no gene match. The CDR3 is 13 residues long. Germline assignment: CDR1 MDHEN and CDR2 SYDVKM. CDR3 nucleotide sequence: TGTGCCAGCAGCTTGGACAGGACCTATGGCTACACCTTC. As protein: CASSLDRTYGYTF.

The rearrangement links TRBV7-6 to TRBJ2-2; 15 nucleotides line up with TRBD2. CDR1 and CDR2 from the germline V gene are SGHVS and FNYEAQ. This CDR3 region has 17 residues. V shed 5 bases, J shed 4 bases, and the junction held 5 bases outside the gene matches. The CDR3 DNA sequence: TGTGCCAGCAGCCCGCGGACTAGCGGGGGGGCCACCGGGGAGCTGTTTTTT. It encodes CASSPRTSGGATGELFF. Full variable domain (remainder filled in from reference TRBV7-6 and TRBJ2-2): GAGVSQSPRYKVTKRGQDVALRCDPISGHVSLYWYRQALGQGPEFLTYFNYEAQQDKSGLPNDRFSAERPEGSISTLTIQRTEQRDSAMYRCASSPRTSGGATGELFFGEGSRLTVL.

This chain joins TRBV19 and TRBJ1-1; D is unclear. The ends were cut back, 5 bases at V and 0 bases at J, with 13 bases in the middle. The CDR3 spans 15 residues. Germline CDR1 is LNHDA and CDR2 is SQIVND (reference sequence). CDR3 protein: CASSLGQIMNTEAFF. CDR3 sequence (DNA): TGTGCCAGTAGTCTTGGGCAGATAATGAACACTGAAGCTTTCTTT.

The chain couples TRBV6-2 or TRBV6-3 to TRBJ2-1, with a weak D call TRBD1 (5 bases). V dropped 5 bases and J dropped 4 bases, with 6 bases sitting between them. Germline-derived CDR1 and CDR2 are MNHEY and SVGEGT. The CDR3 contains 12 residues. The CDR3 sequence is CASSRGYNEQFF. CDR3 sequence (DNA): TGTGCCAGCAGTAGGGGTTACAATGAGCAGTTCTTC.